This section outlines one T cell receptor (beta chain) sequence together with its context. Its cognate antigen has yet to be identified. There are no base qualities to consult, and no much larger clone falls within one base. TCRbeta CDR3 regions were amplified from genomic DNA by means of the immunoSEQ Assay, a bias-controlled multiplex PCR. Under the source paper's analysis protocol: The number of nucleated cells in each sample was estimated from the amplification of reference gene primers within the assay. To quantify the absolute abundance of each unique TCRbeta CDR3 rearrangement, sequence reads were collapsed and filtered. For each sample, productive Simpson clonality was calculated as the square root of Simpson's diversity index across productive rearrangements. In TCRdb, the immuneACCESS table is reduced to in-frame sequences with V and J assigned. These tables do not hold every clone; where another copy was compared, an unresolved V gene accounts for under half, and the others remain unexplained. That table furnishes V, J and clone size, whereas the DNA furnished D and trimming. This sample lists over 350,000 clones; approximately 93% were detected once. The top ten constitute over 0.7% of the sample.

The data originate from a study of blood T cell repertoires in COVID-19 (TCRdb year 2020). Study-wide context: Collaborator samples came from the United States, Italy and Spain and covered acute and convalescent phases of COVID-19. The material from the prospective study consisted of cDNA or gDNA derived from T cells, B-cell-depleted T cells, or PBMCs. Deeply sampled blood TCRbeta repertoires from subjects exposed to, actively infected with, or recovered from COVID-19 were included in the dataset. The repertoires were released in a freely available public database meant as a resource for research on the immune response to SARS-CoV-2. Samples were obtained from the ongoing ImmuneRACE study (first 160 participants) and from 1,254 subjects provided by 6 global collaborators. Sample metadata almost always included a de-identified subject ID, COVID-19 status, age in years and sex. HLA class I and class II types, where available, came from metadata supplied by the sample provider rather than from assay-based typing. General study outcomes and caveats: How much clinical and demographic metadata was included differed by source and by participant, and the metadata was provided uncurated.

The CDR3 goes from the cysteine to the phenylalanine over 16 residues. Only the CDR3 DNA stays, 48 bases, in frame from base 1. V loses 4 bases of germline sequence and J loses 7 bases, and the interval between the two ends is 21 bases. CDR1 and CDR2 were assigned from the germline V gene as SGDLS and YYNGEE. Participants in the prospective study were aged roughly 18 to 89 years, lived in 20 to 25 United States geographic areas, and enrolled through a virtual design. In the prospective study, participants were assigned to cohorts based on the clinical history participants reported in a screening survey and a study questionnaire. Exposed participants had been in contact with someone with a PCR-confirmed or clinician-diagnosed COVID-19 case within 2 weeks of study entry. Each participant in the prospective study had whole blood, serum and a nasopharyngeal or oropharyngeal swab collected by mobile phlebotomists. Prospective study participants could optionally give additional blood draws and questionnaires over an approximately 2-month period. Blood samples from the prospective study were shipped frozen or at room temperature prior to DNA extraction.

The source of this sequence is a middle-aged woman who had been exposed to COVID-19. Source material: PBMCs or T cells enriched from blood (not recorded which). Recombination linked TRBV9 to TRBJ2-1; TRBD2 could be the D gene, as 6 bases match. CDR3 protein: CASSPGPLGTQNEQFF. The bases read TGTGCCAGCAGCCCAGGCCCCCTCGGGACTCAAAATGAGCAGTTCTTC.